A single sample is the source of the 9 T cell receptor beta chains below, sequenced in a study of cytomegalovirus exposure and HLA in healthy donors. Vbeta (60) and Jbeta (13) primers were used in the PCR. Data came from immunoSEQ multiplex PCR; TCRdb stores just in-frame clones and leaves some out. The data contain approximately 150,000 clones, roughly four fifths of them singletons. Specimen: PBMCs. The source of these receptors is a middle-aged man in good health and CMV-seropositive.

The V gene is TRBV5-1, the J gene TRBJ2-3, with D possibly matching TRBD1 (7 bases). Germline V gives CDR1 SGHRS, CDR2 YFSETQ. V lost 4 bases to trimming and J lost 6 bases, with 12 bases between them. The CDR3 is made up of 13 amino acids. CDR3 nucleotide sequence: TGCGCCAGCAGCACGACAGGGAGGGATACGCAGTATTTT. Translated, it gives CASSTTGRDTQYF.

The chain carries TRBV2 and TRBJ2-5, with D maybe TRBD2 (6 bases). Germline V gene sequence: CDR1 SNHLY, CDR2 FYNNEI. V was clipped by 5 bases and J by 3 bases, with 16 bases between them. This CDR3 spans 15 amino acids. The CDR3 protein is CASSYPSGVEETQYF. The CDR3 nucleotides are TGTGCCAGCAGTTACCCTTCGGGGGTCGAAGAGACCCAGTACTTC. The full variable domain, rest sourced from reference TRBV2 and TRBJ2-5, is EPEVTQTPSHQVTQMGQEVILRCVPISNHLYFYWYRQILGQKVEFLVSFYNNEISEKSEIFDDQFSVERPDGSNFTLKIRSTKLEDSAMYFCASSYPSGVEETQYFGPGTRLLVL.

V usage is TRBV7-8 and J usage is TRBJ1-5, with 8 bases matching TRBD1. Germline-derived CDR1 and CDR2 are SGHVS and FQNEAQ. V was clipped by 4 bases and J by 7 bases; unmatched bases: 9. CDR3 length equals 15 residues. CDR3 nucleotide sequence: TGTGCCAGCAGCTCAGAAGGACAGGGCGGACAGCCCCAGCATTTT. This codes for CASSSEGQGGQPQHF.

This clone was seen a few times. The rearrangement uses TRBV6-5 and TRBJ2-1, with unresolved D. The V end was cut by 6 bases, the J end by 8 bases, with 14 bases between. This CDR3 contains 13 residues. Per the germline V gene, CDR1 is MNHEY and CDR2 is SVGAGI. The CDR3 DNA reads TGTGCCAGCAGCCCCCCAGGTGTGTATGAGCAGTTCTTC. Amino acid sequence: CASSPPGVYEQFF.

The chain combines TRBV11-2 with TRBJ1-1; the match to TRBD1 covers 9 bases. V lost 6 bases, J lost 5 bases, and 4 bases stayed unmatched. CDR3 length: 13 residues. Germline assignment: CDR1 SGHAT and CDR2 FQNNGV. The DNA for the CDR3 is TGTGCCAGCAGGCCTGGACAGGGGACTGAAGCTTTCTTT. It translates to CASRPGQGTEAFF. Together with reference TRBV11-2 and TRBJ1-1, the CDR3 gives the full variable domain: EAGVAQSPRYKIIEKRQSVAFWCNPISGHATLYWYQQILGQGPKLLIQFQNNGVVDDSQLPKDRFSAERLKGVDSTLKIQPAKLEDSAVYLCASRPGQGTEAFFGQGTRLTVV.

The CDR3 sequence: CASSLRGGGANEKLFF. The CDR3 nucleotides read TGCGCCAGCAGCCTCCGGGGCGGGGGGGCTAATGAAAAACTGTTTTTT. The chain combines TRBV4-1 with TRBJ1-4; TRBD1 might be the D (5 bases). The CDR3 spans 16 residues. Trimming pared 4 bases from V and 3 bases from J, leaving 15 bases between. Germline CDR1 reads MGHRA; CDR2 reads YSYEKL.

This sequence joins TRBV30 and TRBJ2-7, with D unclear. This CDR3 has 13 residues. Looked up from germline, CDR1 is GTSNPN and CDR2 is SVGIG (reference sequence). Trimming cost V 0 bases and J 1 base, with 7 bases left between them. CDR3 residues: CAWSVRLSYEQYF. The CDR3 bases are TGTGCCTGGAGTGTACGGTTATCCTACGAGCAGTACTTC.

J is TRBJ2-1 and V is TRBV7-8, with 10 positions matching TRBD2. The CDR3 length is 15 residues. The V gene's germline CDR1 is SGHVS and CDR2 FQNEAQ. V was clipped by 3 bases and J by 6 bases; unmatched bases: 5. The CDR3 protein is CASSLYSGGLNEQFF. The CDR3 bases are TGTGCCAGCAGCTTGTATAGCGGGGGGCTCAATGAGCAGTTCTTC.

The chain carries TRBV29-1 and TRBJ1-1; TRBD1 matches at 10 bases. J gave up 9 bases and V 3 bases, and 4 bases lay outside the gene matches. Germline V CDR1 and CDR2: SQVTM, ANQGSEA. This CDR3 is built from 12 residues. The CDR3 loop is CSVDDRGRKAFF. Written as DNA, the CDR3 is TGCAGCGTTGACGACAGGGGGCGGAAAGCTTTCTTT.